The present T cell receptor beta chain was sequenced within a study of PD-L1 blockade in urothelial cancer. In the study overall: Previous chemotherapy exposure amounted to 0 to 3 regimens for patients.

This clone appeared a few times. The CDR3 is made up of 15 amino acids. Germline V gives CDR1 LNHDA, CDR2 SQIVND (reference sequence). V lost 6 bases to trimming and J lost 1 base; unmatched junction nucleotides: 3. Spiking of synthetic TCR analog templates was performed in each PCR. Produced via immunoSEQ multiplex PCR; TCRdb's table is partial and in-frame only. The table lists approximately 100,000 clones, around 85% of them singletons. This TCR came from a man between 50 and 59 years old with urothelial cancer. The chain joins TRBV19 to TRBJ2-7; TRBD2 matches at 13 bases. Specimen: PBMCs, collected around atezolizumab (anti-PD-L1) treatment. The CDR3 is CASRSLAGGSYEQYF. The CDR3 coding sequence is TGTGCCAGTAGGTCACTAGCGGGAGGGTCCTACGAGCAGTACTTC. Combining the CDR3 with reference TRBV19 and TRBJ2-7 gives the whole variable domain DGGITQSPKYLFRKEGQNVTLSCEQNLNHDAMYWYRQDPGQGLRLIYYSQIVNDFQKGDIAEGYSVSREKKESFPLTVTSAQKNPTAFYLCASRSLAGGSYEQYFGPGTRLTVT.